The 2 T cell receptor beta chains listed next were all sequenced from one sample in a study of blood T cell repertoires in COVID-19. Repertoires were generated with immunoSEQ multiplex PCR, while TCRdb's copy carries only in-frame clones and drops some. The sample consists of around 100,000 clones, 84% of them appearing once. The sample consisted of peripheral blood. All receptors come from a man aged 35-49 years with active or convalescent COVID-19.

The count of this clone is one. The chain is built from TRBV12-3 or TRBV12-4 and TRBJ1-4; a possible D gene is TRBD1 (6 bases). CDR3 length: 13 residues. Trimming pared 1 base from V and 7 bases from J, leaving 7 bases between. CDR3 residues: CASSLGQVEKLFF. DNA for the CDR3: TGTGCCAGCAGTTTAGGACAGGTTGAAAAACTGTTTTTT.

This sequence joins TRBV7-2 and TRBJ1-4; 7 positions agree with TRBD1. CDR1 is SGHTA, CDR2 FQGNSA, per germline. J lost 0 bases, V lost 5 bases, and 6 bases had no gene match. The CDR3 has 16 residues. The CDR3 reads CASSERQGSTNEKLFF. In DNA, the CDR3 is TGTGCCAGCAGCGAAAGACAGGGATCAACTAATGAAAAACTGTTTTTT.